These 11 T cell receptor beta chains share one sample of origin, sequenced in a study of blood T cell repertoires in COVID-19. TCRdb's copy holds only in-frame clones and misses some; the assay was immunoSEQ multiplex PCR. The sample records roughly 100,000 clones, around 87% being singletons. The sample taken for sequencing was peripheral blood. The origin of the receptors is a man between 45 and 60 years old with active or convalescent COVID-19.

The sample holds one count of this clone. V and J are TRBV10-2 and TRBJ1-6, with D unresolved. The CDR3 has 14 amino acids. The germline V gene has CDR1 WSHSY and CDR2 SAAADI. V was clipped by 8 bases and J by 5 bases, with 13 bases between them. The chain's CDR3 is CASRESGDNSPLHF. DNA for the CDR3: TGCGCCAGCCGCGAATCCGGGGATAATTCACCCCTCCACTTT.

The chain recombines TRBV3-1 (or the pseudogene TRBV3-2) with TRBJ1-4; 8 bases match TRBD1. Trimming at V came to 0 bases and at J to 8 bases, leaving 11 bases not matched to a gene. The CDR3 runs to 17 residues. Germline values: CDR1 LGHDT, CDR2 YNNKEL (reference sequence). The CDR3 here is CASSQEWDRPKGEKLFF. Here the CDR3 DNA reads TGTGCCAGCAGCCAAGAGTGGGACAGGCCTAAAGGGGAAAAACTGTTTTTT.

This clone was counted a single time. The gene calls are TRBV19 and TRBJ1-2; TRBD1 matches at 7 bases. The V segment lost 5 bases and the J segment 7 bases; nucleotides outside the gene matches: 10. Germline loops: CDR1 LNHDA, CDR2 SQIVND (reference sequence). The CDR3 totals 14 residues. DNA for the CDR3: TGTGCCAGTAGTCCCCCCGACAGGGTGGGTGGCTACACCTTC. This translates into CASSPPDRVGGYTF.

J is TRBJ1-3 and V is TRBV7-6; 11 bases match TRBD1. Germline CDR1 and CDR2: SGHVS and FNYEAQ. The CDR3 is made up of 16 amino acids. The V gene end was trimmed by 4 bases and the J gene end by 3 bases; junction bases not matched to a gene: 5. CDR3 sequence reads: CASSSLDRGLGNTIYF. The CDR3 DNA sequence: TGTGCCAGCAGCTCTTTGGACAGGGGGCTTGGAAACACCATATATTTT. The full variable domain, rest sourced from reference TRBV7-6 and TRBJ1-3, is GAGVSQSPRYKVTKRGQDVALRCDPISGHVSLYWYRQALGQGPEFLTYFNYEAQQDKSGLPNDRFSAERPEGSISTLTIQRTEQRDSAMYRCASSSLDRGLGNTIYFGEGSWLTVV.

The gene calls are TRBV6-4 and TRBJ1-2; 9 bases line up with TRBD1. The CDR3 is 15 amino acids. With 3 bases clipped from V and 4 bases from J, the junction kept 6 bases outside the gene matches. Germline lookup yields CDR1 MRHNA and CDR2 SNTAGT. In DNA, the CDR3 is TGTGCCAGCAGTGAAGGGGACAGGGCCGGCTATGGCTACACCTTC. Translated, it gives CASSEGDRAGYGYTF.

V and J are TRBV30 and TRBJ2-3; D possibly corresponds to TRBD2 (7 bases). The CDR3 length is 16 residues. Germline CDR1 GTSNPN, CDR2 SVGIG (reference sequence). V was pared by 0 bases and J by 3 bases, with 16 bases between. CDR3 region: CAWSVLGGGATDTQYF. The DNA for the CDR3 is TGTGCCTGGAGTGTACTGGGAGGGGGTGCGACAGATACGCAGTATTTT.

The chain carries TRBV7-2 and TRBJ2-5; TRBD2 agrees at 8 bases. CDR3 size: 14 residues. The trim removed 4 bases at V and 4 bases at J, leaving 5 bases unmatched. Looked up from germline, CDR1 is SGHTA and CDR2 is FQGNSA. CDR3 sequence: CASSWTSMVETQYF. CDR3 sequence (DNA): TGTGCCAGCAGCTGGACTAGCATGGTAGAGACCCAGTACTTC.

This clone was seen a handful of times. The rearrangement links TRBV9 to TRBJ2-1, with D unresolved. The germline CDR1 and CDR2 sequences are SGDLS and YYNGEE. This CDR3 contains 13 residues. Trimming removed 0 bases at V and 6 bases at J, with 7 bases between. DNA of the CDR3: TGTGCCAGCAGCGTAGTAAGCACCAATGAGCAGTTCTTC. It encodes CASSVVSTNEQFF.

This sequence joins TRBV19 and TRBJ2-6; D is unresolved. This CDR3 has 16 residues. Per germline, CDR1 LNHDA and CDR2 SQIVND (reference sequence). The ends were cut back, 3 bases at V and 0 bases at J, with 9 bases in the middle. CDR3 coding DNA: TGTGCCAGTAGTATGTCAGGCCACTCTGGGGCCAACGTCCTGACTTTC. This codes for CASSMSGHSGANVLTF.

The chain couples TRBV6-5 to TRBJ2-1; TRBD2 matches 10 bases. The CDR3 is made up of 15 amino acids. Germline V gene data show CDR1 as MNHEY and CDR2 as SVGAGI. The J segment lost 6 bases and the V segment lost 8 bases, leaving 10 bases of the junction unmatched. The CDR3 DNA reads TGTGCCAGCTACCGAGCGGGGGGGCCCGTCAATGAGCAGTTCTTC. Translation gives CASYRAGGPVNEQFF.

This chain joins TRBV10-3 and TRBJ2-7; TRBD2 is a possible D gene (5 bases). The germline V gene encodes CDR1 ENHRY and CDR2 SYGVKD. CDR3 length: 11 amino acids. The V end lost 7 bases, the J end lost 4 bases, and 8 bases lay between the germline ends. CDR3 region: CAIKREYEQYF. Here the CDR3 DNA reads TGTGCCATCAAGAGGGAATACGAGCAGTACTTC.